These 25 T cell receptor beta chains came from one sample sequenced in a study of blood T cell repertoires in COVID-19. TCRdb keeps only in-frame clones here, not all; method: immunoSEQ multiplex PCR. This table has about 270,000 clones, 75% to 90% appearing once. Sequencing was carried out using PBMCs or T cells enriched from blood (not recorded which). The receptor set was obtained from a woman aged 18-29 years who had recovered from COVID-19.

This sequence joins TRBV27 and TRBJ2-5, with a weak D call TRBD1 (6 bases). V was cut by 5 bases and J by 9 bases, with 16 bases left in between. The CDR3 runs to 13 residues. Germline CDR1 reads MNHEY; CDR2 reads SMNVEV (reference sequence). CDR3 DNA sequence: TGTGCCAGCAGTCCAAAACGGGACACGGCCCAGTACTTC. Amino acids: CASSPKRDTAQYF.

This chain uses TRBV6-5 with TRBJ2-7, with a tentative D call TRBD1 (6 bases). Germline lookup yields CDR1 MNHEY and CDR2 SVGAGI. Deletions cut 3 bases from V and 3 bases from J, with 9 bases between. The CDR3 runs to 13 residues. The CDR3 region is CASSYNRDYEQYF. The CDR3 DNA reads as TGTGCCAGCAGTTATAACAGGGACTACGAGCAGTACTTC.

This clone was seen only a few times. J is TRBJ1-2 and V is TRBV12-3 or TRBV12-4; 7 bases match TRBD1. The ends lost 3 bases at V and 6 bases at J; junction bases unmatched: 4. The CDR3 extends over 13 amino acids. The CDR3 coding sequence is TGTGCCAGCAGTTTTAGTCAGGGGGATGGCTACACCTTC. It yields the protein CASSFSQGDGYTF.

The V and J genes are TRBV7-2 and TRBJ2-1; 7 positions agree with TRBD2. The CDR3 runs 19 residues. V lost 5 bases to trimming and J lost 3 bases; unmatched junction nucleotides: 19. The V gene's germline CDR1 is SGHTA and CDR2 FQGNSA. This CDR3 reads CASSPGQTSPRSIYNEQFF. In nucleotides, the CDR3 is TGTGCCAGCAGCCCTGGCCAGACTAGCCCCCGATCCATCTACAATGAGCAGTTCTTC.

The rearrangement uses TRBV18 and TRBJ2-1; weak D call: TRBD1 (6 bases). CDR1 is KGHSH, CDR2 LQKENI, per germline. Trimming took off 3 bases at V and 4 bases at J, with 10 bases between the two ends. This CDR3 contains 14 residues. The DNA of the CDR3 is TGTGCCAGCTCACCCTCGGACAGTTACAATGAGCAGTTCTTC. This translates into CASSPSDSYNEQFF.

The rearrangement joins TRBV3-1 (or the pseudogene TRBV3-2) to TRBJ1-2; 7 nucleotides align to TRBD1. Germline V gene data show CDR1 as LGHDT and CDR2 as YNNKEL (reference sequence). V lost 3 bases and J lost 6; bases outside the gene matches: 16. CDR3 size: 17 residues. The CDR3 loop is CASSHFLDRVRLDGYTF. CDR3 bases: TGTGCCAGCAGCCACTTCCTTGACAGGGTCAGGTTGGATGGCTACACCTTC.

In DNA form, the CDR3 reads TGTGCCAGCAGACACCGGGACAGGGTCCCCAATGAGCAGTTCTTC. Translation: CASRHRDRVPNEQFF. The V call is TRBV7-2, the J call TRBJ2-1, with 9 nucleotides matching TRBD1. J gave up 6 bases and V 6 bases, and 9 bases lay outside the gene matches. Germline loops: CDR1 SGHTA, CDR2 FQGNSA. The CDR3 spans 15 residues.

This clone was observed once. The rearrangement links TRBV10-3 to TRBJ2-5; 9 bases are shared with TRBD1. The V and J ends lost 6 bases and 0 bases, in that order; junction bases with no gene match: 8. This CDR3 contains 16 residues. Looked up from germline, CDR1 is ENHRY and CDR2 is SYGVKD. The CDR3 sequence: CAIRGIRDRDQETQYF. CDR3 bases: TGTGCCATCAGGGGGATTCGGGACAGGGACCAAGAGACCCAGTACTTC.

The chain is built from TRBV9 and TRBJ1-1, with D unresolved. Germline V gene data show CDR1 as SGDLS and CDR2 as YYNGEE. There are 14 residues in the CDR3. The V end was cut by 3 bases, the J end by 1 base, with 10 bases between. The CDR3 reads CASSAGEGNTEAFF. In DNA form, the CDR3 reads TGTGCCAGCAGCGCCGGAGAGGGGAACACTGAAGCTTTCTTT. Full variable domain (rest looked up from reference TRBV9 and TRBJ1-1): DSGVTQTPKHLITATGQRVTLRCSPRSGDLSVYWYQQSLDQGLQFLIQYYNGEERAKGNILERFSAQQFPDLHSELNLSSLELGDSALYFCASSAGEGNTEAFFGQGTRLTVV.

J is TRBJ2-5 and V is TRBV4-2, with D possibly being TRBD1 (5 bases). V was pared by 1 base and J by 2 bases, with 8 bases between. Germline V gives CDR1 LGHNA, CDR2 YNFKEQ. The CDR3 is 14 residues long. The CDR3 spells CASSQGDSQETQYF. Here the CDR3 DNA reads TGTGCCAGCAGCCAAGGAGACAGTCAAGAGACCCAGTACTTC.

This clone was detected once. CDR3 DNA sequence: TGTGCCAGCAGCGTAGAGGGGACAGGGAAAGAGACCCAGTACTTC. Protein: CASSVEGTGKETQYF. The rearrangement uses TRBV9 and TRBJ2-5; 9 bases fit TRBD1. Trimming at V came to 0 bases and at J to 3 bases, leaving 3 bases not matched to a gene. The CDR3 length is 15 residues. Per germline, CDR1 SGDLS and CDR2 YYNGEE.

CDR3 DNA: TGTGCCAGCAGTTACGTAGGCGGGGGCTCCTACGAGCAGTACTTC. Translating gives CASSYVGGGSYEQYF. The chain recombines TRBV6-5 with TRBJ2-7; 7 bases fit TRBD2. The junction had 4 bases not matched to a gene; V was cut back by 2 bases and J by 0 bases. CDR1 and CDR2 from the germline V gene are MNHEY and SVGAGI. This CDR3 is built from 15 residues.

This rearrangement joins TRBV6-4 to TRBJ1-5; TRBD1 aligns across 7 bases. Germline CDR1 reads MRHNA; CDR2 reads SNTAGT. Germline trimming cut 6 bases from V and 0 bases from J; bases unmatched to any gene: 14. The CDR3 covers 18 residues. The CDR3 coding sequence is TGTGCCAGCAGGCTACTCCCGGGACAGAAGAATAGCAATCAGCCCCAGCATTTT. Amino acid sequence: CASRLLPGQKNSNQPQHF.

The J gene is TRBJ1-2, the V gene TRBV28; no clear D gene. CDR3 length equals 13 residues. Looked up from germline, CDR1 is MDHEN and CDR2 is SYDVKM. V lost 3 bases to trimming and J lost 8 bases, with 13 bases between them. CDR3 region: CASSFRGSWGYTF. The CDR3 DNA follows: TGTGCCAGCAGTTTTCGCGGGAGCTGGGGCTACACCTTC.

The chain has TRBV2 and TRBJ2-3; 14 bases agree with TRBD2. J lost 0 bases, V lost 8 bases, and 7 bases had no gene match. CDR3 length: 17 residues. Germline CDR1 and CDR2: SNHLY and FYNNEI. The CDR3: CASLGLAGGTSTDTQYF. As DNA, the CDR3 is TGTGCCAGCCTAGGACTAGCGGGGGGTACTAGCACAGATACGCAGTATTTT.

V gene TRBV6-6 combines with J gene TRBJ1-1, with TRBD1 matching over 7 bases. The germline CDR1 and CDR2 sequences are MNHNY and SVGAGI (reference sequence). V lost 5 bases to trimming and J lost 4 bases; unmatched junction nucleotides: 10. The CDR3 spans 15 residues. The CDR3 region is CASSKPQTGSTEAFF. The DNA for the CDR3 is TGTGCCAGCAGTAAACCCCAGACAGGGTCCACTGAAGCTTTCTTT.

A single count supports this clone. The chain joins TRBV5-1 to TRBJ2-1, with TRBD2 matching over 14 bases. CDR3 length: 15 amino acids. Trimming cost V 3 bases and J 5 bases; bases outside gene matches: 1. Germline values: CDR1 SGHRS, CDR2 YFSETQ. Here the CDR3 DNA reads TGCGCCAGCAGCTGGACTAGCGGGGGGAACAATGAGCAGTTCTTC. Translating gives CASSWTSGGNNEQFF. The whole variable domain, remainder taken from reference TRBV5-1 and TRBJ2-1, is KAGVTQTPRYLIKTRGQQVTLSCSPISGHRSVSWYQQTPGQGLQFLFEYFSETQRNKGNFPGRFSGRQFSNSRSEMNVSTLELGDSALYLCASSWTSGGNNEQFFGPGTRLTVL.

V is TRBV5-1 and J is TRBJ1-5, with D perhaps matching TRBD1 (6 bases). V was clipped by 5 bases and J by 1 base, with 7 bases between them. The CDR3 is made up of 13 amino acids. Germline V gives CDR1 SGHRS, CDR2 YFSETQ. CDR3 sequence (DNA): TGCGCCAGCAGTCAGGGGAGCAATCAGCCCCAGCATTTT. Its translation is CASSQGSNQPQHF.

V usage is TRBV9 and J usage is TRBJ2-7, with 7 bases aligning to TRBD2. The CDR3 has 14 amino acids. V shed 4 bases and J 3 bases; nucleotides not matched to a gene: 7. The germline V gene encodes CDR1 SGDLS and CDR2 YYNGEE. The CDR3 protein is CASSPPGLFYEQYF. CDR3 coding DNA: TGTGCCAGCAGCCCACCGGGACTATTCTACGAGCAGTACTTC.

The chain has TRBV7-8 and TRBJ1-5, with TRBD1 as a possible D gene (5 bases). The CDR3 covers 15 residues. Deletions cut 1 base from V and 3 bases from J, with 10 bases between. Germline V gene data show CDR1 as SGHVS and CDR2 as FQNEAQ. CDR3 amino acids: CASSLGGGLNQPQHF. The CDR3 nucleotides read TGTGCCAGCAGCTTAGGGGGCGGTCTCAATCAGCCCCAGCATTTT.

The DNA for the CDR3 is TGCGCCAGCAGCTCTGGACAGGGTTTAATGAACACTGAAGCTTTCTTT. Its translation: CASSSGQGLMNTEAFF. The V and J genes are TRBV5-1 and TRBJ1-1, with 8 bases matching TRBD1. This CDR3 has 16 residues. Germline loops: CDR1 SGHRS, CDR2 YFSETQ. V shed 3 bases, J shed 0 bases, and the junction held 7 bases outside the gene matches.

J is TRBJ1-1 and V is TRBV21-1; the table gives TRBD1 as D, unverified against the DNA. TRBV21-1 is a documented pseudogene. This CDR3 region has 18 residues. The CDR3: CASSLAGVGQGVNTEAFF. As DNA, the CDR3 is TGTGCCAGCAGCCTAGCTGGGGTCGGACAGGGGGTTAACACTGAAGCTTTCTTT.

This chain connects TRBV3-1 (or the pseudogene TRBV3-2) to TRBJ1-5; maybe TRBD1 (5 bases). V was shortened by 6 bases and J by 7 bases, with 19 bases between the two germline ends. CDR3 length equals 15 residues. The germline gives CDR1 LGHDT, CDR2 YNNKEL (reference sequence). CDR3 protein: CASSHLGGVGQPQHF. Written as DNA, the CDR3 is TGTGCCAGCAGTCATCTGGGGGGGGTGGGACAGCCCCAGCATTTT.

The chain uses TRBV10-3 and TRBJ1-2; the D gene is possibly TRBD1 (5 bases). This CDR3 contains 14 residues. V was trimmed by 10 bases and J by 2 bases, leaving 17 bases between them. The germline V gene has CDR1 ENHRY and CDR2 SYGVKD. The DNA of the CDR3 is TGTGCCACCCAATCTTCGGGGGAGAACTATGGCTACACCTTC. Its protein product is CATQSSGENYGYTF.

The chain joins TRBV25-1 to TRBJ1-2; 11 bases align to TRBD1. The germline CDR1 and CDR2 sequences are MGHDK and SYGVNS. J lost 4 bases, V lost 7 bases, and 17 bases had no gene match. The CDR3 runs to 18 residues. The CDR3 reads CASTRSGTGGLSGYGYTF. CDR3 DNA: TGTGCCAGCACCCGGTCAGGGACAGGGGGGCTCTCTGGCTATGGCTACACCTTC.